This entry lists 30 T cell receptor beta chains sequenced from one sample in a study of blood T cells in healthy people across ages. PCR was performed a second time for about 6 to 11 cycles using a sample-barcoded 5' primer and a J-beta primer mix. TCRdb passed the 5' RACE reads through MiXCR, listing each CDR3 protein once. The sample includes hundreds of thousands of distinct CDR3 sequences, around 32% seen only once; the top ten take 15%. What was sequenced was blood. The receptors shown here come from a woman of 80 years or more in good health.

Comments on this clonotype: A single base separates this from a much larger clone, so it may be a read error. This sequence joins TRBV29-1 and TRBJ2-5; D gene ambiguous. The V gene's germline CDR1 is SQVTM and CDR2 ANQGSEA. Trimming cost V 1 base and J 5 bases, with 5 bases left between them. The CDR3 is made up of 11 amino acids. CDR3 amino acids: CSVEVCETQYF. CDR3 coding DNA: TGCAGCGTTGAAGTTTGTGAGACCCAGTACTTC.

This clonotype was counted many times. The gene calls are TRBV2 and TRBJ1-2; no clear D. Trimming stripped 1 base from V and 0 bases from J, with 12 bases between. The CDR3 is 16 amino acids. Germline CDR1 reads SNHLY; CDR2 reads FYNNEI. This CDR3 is CASSEVSTVANYGYTF. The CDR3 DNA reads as TGTGCCAGCAGTGAAGTTTCGACGGTAGCTAACTATGGCTACACCTTC.

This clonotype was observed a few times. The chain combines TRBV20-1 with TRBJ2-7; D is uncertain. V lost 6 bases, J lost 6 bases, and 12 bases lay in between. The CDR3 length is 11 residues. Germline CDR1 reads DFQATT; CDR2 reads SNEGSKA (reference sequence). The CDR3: CSANPSSEQYF. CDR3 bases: TGCAGTGCCAACCCGTCGTCCGAGCAGTACTTC.

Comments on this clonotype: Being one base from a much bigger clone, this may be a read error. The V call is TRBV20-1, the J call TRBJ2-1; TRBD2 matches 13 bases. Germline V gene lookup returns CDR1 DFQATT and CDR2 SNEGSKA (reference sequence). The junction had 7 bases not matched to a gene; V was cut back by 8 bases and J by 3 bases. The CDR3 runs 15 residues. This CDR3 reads CSTGLAGRLYNEQFF. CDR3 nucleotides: TGCAGTACGGGACTAGCGGGGAGGCTCTACAATGAGCAGTTCTTC.

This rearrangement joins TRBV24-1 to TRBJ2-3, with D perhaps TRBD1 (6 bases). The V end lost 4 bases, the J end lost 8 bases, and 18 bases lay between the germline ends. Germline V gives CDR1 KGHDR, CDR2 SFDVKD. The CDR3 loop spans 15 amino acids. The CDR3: CATSDLRGPLGTQYF. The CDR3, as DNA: TGTGCCACCAGTGACCTCAGGGGCCCATTGGGTACGCAGTATTTT.

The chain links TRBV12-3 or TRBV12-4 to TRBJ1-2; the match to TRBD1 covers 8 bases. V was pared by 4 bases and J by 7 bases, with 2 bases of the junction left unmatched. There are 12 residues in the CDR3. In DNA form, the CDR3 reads TGTGCCAGCAGTTCTACAGGGGGTGGCTACACCTTC. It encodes CASSSTGGGYTF.

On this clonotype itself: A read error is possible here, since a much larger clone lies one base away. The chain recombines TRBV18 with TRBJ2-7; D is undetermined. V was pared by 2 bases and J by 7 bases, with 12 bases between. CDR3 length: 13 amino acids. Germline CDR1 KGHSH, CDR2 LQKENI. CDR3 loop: CASSPSKPREQYF. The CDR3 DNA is TGTGCCAGCTCACCATCAAAGCCTCGGGAGCAGTACTTC.

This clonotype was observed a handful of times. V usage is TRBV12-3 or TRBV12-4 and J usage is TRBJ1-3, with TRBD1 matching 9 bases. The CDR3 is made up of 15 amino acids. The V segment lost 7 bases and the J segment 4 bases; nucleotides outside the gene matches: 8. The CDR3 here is CASTQDRGRGNTIYF. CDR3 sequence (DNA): TGTGCCAGCACCCAGGACAGGGGAAGAGGAAACACCATATATTTT.

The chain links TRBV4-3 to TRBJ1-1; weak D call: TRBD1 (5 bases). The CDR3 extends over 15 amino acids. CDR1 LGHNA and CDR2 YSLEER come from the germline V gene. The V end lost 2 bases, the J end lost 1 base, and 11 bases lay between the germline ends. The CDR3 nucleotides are TGCGCCAGCAGCCAACGACCTACAGGGAACACTGAAGCTTTCTTT. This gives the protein CASSQRPTGNTEAFF.

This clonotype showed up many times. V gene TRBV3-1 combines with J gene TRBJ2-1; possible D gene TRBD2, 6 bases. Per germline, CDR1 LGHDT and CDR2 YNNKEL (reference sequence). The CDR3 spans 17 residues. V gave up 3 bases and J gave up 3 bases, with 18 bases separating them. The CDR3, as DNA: TGTGCCAGCAGCCATGCCACAGCGGGTCTTATCTACAATGAGCAGTTCTTC. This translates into CASSHATAGLIYNEQFF.

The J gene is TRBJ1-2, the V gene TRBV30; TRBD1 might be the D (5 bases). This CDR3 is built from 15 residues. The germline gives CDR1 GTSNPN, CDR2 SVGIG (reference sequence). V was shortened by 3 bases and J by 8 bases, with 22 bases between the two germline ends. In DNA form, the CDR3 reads TGTGCCTGGAGAACGCCAGGGATCGAAAGGTTGGGCTACACCTTC. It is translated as CAWRTPGIERLGYTF.

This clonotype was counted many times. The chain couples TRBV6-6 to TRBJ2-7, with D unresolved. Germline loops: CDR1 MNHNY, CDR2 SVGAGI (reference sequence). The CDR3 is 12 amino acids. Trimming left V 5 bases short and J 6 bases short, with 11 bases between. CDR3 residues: CASSRALREQYF. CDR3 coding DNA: TGTGCCAGCAGTCGGGCCCTTCGCGAGCAGTACTTC.

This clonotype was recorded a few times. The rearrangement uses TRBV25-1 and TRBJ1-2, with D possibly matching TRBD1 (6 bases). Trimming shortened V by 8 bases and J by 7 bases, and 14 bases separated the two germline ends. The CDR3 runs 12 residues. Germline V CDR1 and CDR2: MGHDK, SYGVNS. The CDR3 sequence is CASVTGSGGYTF. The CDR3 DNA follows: TGTGCCAGCGTAACAGGGTCGGGTGGCTACACCTTC.

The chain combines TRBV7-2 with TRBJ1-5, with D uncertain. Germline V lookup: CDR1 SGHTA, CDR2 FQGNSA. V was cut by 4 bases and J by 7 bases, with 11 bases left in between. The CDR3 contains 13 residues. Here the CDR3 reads CASSSNALQPQHF. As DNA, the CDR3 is TGTGCCAGCAGCTCAAACGCACTCCAGCCCCAGCATTTT.

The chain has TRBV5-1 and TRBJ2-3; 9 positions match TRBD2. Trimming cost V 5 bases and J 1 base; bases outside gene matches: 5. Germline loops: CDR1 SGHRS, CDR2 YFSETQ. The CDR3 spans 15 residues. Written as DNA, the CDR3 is TGCGCCAGCAGGGCCCTAGCGGGGCGCACAGATACGCAGTATTTT. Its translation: CASRALAGRTDTQYF.

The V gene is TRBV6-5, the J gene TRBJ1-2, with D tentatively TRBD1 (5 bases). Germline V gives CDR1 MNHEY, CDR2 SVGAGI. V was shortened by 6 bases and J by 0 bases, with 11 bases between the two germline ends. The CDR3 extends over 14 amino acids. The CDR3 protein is CASSRQSANYGYTF. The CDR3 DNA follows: TGTGCCAGCAGCCGACAGTCCGCTAACTATGGCTACACCTTC.

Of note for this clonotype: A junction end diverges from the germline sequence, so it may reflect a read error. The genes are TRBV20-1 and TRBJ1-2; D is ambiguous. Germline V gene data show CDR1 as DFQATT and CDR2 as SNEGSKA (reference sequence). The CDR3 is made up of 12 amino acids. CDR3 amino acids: CSTPRLDYGHTF. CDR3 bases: TGCAGTACTCCCCGTTTGGACTATGGCCACACCTTC.

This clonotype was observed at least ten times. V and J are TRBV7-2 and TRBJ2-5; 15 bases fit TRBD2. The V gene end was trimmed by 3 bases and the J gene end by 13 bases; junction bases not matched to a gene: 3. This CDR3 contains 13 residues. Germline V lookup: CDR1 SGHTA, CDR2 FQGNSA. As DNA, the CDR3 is TGTGCCAGCAGCTTCCCGGGACTAGCGGGGGGGTACTTC. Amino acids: CASSFPGLAGGYF.

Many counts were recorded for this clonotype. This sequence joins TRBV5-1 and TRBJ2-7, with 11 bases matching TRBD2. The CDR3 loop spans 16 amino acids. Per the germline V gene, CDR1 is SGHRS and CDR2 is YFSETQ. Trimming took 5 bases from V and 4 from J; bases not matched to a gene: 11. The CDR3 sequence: CASSPNLAGGIYEQYF. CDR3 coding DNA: TGCGCCAGCAGTCCGAACTTAGCGGGGGGGATTTACGAGCAGTACTTC.

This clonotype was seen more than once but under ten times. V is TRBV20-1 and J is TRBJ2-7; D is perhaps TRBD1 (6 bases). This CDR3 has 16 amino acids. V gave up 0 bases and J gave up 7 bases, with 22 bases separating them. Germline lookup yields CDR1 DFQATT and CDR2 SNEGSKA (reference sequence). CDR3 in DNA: TGCAGTGCTAGAGAAACGGGACAAGGAAGCTACAATGAGCAGTACTTC. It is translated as CSARETGQGSYNEQYF.

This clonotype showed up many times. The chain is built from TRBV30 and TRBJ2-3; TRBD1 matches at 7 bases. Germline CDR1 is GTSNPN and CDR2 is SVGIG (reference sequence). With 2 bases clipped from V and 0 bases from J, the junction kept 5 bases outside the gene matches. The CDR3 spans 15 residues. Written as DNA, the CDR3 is TGTGCCTGGAGTTACAGGGGTACTAGCACAGATACGCAGTATTTT. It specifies CAWSYRGTSTDTQYF. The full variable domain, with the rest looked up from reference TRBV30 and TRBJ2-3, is SQTIHQWPATLVQPVGSPLSLECTVEGTSNPNLYWYRQAAGRGLQLLFYSVGIGQISSEVPQNLSASRPQDRQFILSSKKLLLSDSGFYLCAWSYRGTSTDTQYFGPGTRLTVL.

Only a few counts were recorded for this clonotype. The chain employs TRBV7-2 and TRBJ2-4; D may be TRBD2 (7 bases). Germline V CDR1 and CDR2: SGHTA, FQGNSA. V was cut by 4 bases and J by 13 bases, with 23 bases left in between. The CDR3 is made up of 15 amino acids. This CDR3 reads CASSSDPGGSPAQYF. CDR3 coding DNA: TGTGCCAGCAGCTCAGATCCGGGGGGCAGCCCAGCCCAGTACTTC.

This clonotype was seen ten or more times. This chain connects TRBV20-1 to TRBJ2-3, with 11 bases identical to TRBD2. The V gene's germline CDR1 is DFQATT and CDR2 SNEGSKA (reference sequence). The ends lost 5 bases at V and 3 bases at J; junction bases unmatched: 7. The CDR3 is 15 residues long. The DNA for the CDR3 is TGCAGTGCTGATTCTAGCGGGGGGATGACAGATACGCAGTATTTT. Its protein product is CSADSSGGMTDTQYF.

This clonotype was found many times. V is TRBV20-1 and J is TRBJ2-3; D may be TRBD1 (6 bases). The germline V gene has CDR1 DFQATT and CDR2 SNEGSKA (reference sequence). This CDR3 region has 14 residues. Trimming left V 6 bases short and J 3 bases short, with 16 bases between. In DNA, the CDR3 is TGCAGTGCGAAGGGTGGACAGTCGACAGATACGCAGTATTTT. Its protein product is CSAKGGQSTDTQYF.

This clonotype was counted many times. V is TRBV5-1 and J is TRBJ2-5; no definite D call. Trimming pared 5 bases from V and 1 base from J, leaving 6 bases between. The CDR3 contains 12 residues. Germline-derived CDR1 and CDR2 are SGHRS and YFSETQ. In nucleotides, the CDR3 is TGCGCCAGCAGAAAGACCCAAGAGACCCAGTACTTC. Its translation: CASRKTQETQYF. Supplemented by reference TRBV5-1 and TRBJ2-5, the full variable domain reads KAGVTQTPRYLIKTRGQQVTLSCSPISGHRSVSWYQQTPGQGLQFLFEYFSETQRNKGNFPGRFSGRQFSNSRSEMNVSTLELGDSALYLCASRKTQETQYFGPGTRLLVL.

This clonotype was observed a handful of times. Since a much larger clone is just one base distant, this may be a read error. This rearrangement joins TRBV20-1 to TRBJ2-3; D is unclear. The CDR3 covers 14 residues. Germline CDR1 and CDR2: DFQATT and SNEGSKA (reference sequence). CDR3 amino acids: CNARDETSTDTQYF. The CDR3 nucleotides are TGCAATGCTAGAGATGAAACTTCCACAGATACGCAGTATTTT.

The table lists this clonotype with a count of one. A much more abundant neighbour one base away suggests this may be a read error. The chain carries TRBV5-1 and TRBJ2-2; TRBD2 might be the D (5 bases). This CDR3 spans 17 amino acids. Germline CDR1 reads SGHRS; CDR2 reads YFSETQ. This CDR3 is CASSLAEANLNTGERFF. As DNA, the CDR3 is TGCGCCAGCAGCTTGGCCGAGGCTAACCTCAACACCGGGGAGCGGTTTTTT. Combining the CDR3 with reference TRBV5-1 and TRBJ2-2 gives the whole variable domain KAGVTQTPRYLIKTRGQQVTLSCSPISGHRSVSWYQQTPGQGLQFLFEYFSETQRNKGNFPGRFSGRQFSNSRSEMNVSTLELGDSALYLCASSLAEANLNTGERFFGEGSRLTVL.

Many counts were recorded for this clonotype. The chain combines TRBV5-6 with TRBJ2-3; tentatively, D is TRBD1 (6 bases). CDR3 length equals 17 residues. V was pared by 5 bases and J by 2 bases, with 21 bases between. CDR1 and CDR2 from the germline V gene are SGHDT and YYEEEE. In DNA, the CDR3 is TGTGCCAGCAGTCTCCCATACAGGGTTGGGGCCACAGATACGCAGTATTTT. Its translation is CASSLPYRVGATDTQYF.

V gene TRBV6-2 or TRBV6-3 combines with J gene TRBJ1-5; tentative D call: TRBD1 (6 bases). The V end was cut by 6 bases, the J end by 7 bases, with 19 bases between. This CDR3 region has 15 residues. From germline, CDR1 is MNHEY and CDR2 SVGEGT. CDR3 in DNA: TGTGCCAGCAGGACGGGGGGCGCGTTAGGGCAGCCCCAGCATTTT. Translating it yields CASRTGGALGQPQHF.

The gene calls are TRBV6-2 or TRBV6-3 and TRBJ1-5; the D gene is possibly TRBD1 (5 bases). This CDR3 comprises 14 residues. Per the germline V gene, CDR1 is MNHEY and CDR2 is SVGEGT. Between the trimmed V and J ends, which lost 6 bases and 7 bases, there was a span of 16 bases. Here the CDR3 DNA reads TGTGCCAGCAGAGCGGGGCTCAGGCCCCAGCCCCAGCATTTT. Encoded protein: CASRAGLRPQPQHF.